A single sample gave rise to the 30 T cell receptor beta chains below, sequenced in a study of blood T cell repertoires in COVID-19. Clones were read by immunoSEQ multiplex PCR, and TCRdb kept only the in-frame ones, dropping some. The sample records approximately 300,000 clones, approximately 85% being singletons. What was sequenced was peripheral blood. These receptors all stem from a human donor with COVID-19, enrolled during active disease. The donor label of this sample is uncertain.

This clone showed up just a few times. The chain links TRBV9 to TRBJ1-6; D is unresolved. Germline CDR1 reads SGDLS; CDR2 reads YYNGEE. The V and J ends lost 3 bases and 10 bases respectively, with 20 bases between them. This CDR3 comprises 16 residues. The CDR3, as DNA: TGTGCCAGCAGCGCATCCCCCTTGACTGGTCAGTCACCCCTCCACTTT. Residues: CASSASPLTGQSPLHF.

Here the CDR3 reads CASSRFGGNNPVYTF. The CDR3 bases are TGTGCCAGCAGCCGCTTCGGGGGGAATAATCCAGTCTACACCTTC. This chain links TRBV16 with TRBJ1-2; D may be TRBD1 (5 bases). V shed 4 bases and J shed 10 bases, with 22 bases lying between them. The CDR3 loop spans 15 amino acids. Germline loops: CDR1 KGHSY, CDR2 FQNENV.

The V gene is TRBV9, the J gene TRBJ1-4, with 7 bases lining up with TRBD1. V shed 0 bases and J 8 bases; nucleotides not matched to a gene: 7. Germline CDR1 is SGDLS and CDR2 is YYNGEE. This CDR3 has 15 residues. The CDR3 region is CASSVEAGGLEKLFF. The DNA of the CDR3 is TGTGCCAGCAGCGTAGAAGCAGGGGGACTCGAAAAACTGTTTTTT.

This chain joins TRBV28 and TRBJ1-5, with TRBD1 as a possible D gene (5 bases). Trimming removed 6 bases from V and 6 bases from J, with 12 bases in between. This CDR3 spans 13 amino acids. CDR1 is MDHEN, CDR2 SYDVKM, per germline. The CDR3 spells CASSQGVGQPQHF. CDR3 nucleotide sequence: TGTGCCAGCAGCCAGGGTGTAGGTCAGCCCCAGCATTTT.

This clone was counted a single time. J is TRBJ1-2 and V is TRBV27; 8 nucleotides agree with TRBD1. Per the germline V gene, CDR1 is MNHEY and CDR2 is SMNVEV (reference sequence). The CDR3 runs 14 residues. Trimming removed 8 bases from V and 8 bases from J; junction bases left unmatched: 13. CDR3 DNA: TGTGCCAGCGGGTCCCGGGACAGGTCCGGGGGCTACACCTTC. The encoded protein is CASGSRDRSGGYTF.

The V and J genes are TRBV6-7 and TRBJ2-7, with TRBD2 identical over 8 bases. TRBV6-7 is annotated as an ORF whose role is uncertain. The CDR3 covers 9 residues. Trimming cost V 6 bases and J 13 bases; bases outside gene matches: 2. The CDR3 loop is CASRAGGYF. CDR3 nucleotides: TGTGCCAGCAGGGCGGGGGGATACTTC.

This CDR3 reads CASSLGLAGATTDTQYF. Here the CDR3 DNA reads TGTGCCAGCAGCTTGGGACTAGCGGGAGCCACCACAGATACGCAGTATTTT. This chain joins TRBV5-4 and TRBJ2-3; 12 bases map to TRBD2. J lost 2 bases, V lost 0 bases, and 4 bases had no gene match. The CDR3 is 17 amino acids. CDR1 SGHNT and CDR2 YYREEE come from the germline V gene (reference sequence).

This sequence joins TRBV7-3 and TRBJ1-6; 7 positions agree with TRBD1. This CDR3 contains 15 residues. Germline CDR1 is SGHTA and CDR2 is FQGTGA. V shed 1 base and J 7 bases; nucleotides not matched to a gene: 4. Here the CDR3 reads CASSLKGARNSPLHF. In DNA form, the CDR3 reads TGTGCCAGCAGCTTAAAGGGGGCGAGGAATTCACCCCTCCACTTT.

This chain connects TRBV28 to TRBJ2-1, with 11 bases lining up with TRBD2. This CDR3 is built from 18 residues. Looked up from germline, CDR1 is MDHEN and CDR2 is SYDVKM. The J segment lost 6 bases and the V segment lost 4 bases, leaving 14 bases of the junction unmatched. CDR3 sequence reads: CASSSPRASGGRGNEQFF. The CDR3, as DNA: TGTGCCAGCAGTTCTCCCCGGGCTAGCGGGGGGAGGGGCAATGAGCAGTTCTTC.

The chain combines TRBV3-1 (or the pseudogene TRBV3-2) with TRBJ1-5; a weak D match, TRBD1 (6 bases). CDR1 is LGHDT and CDR2 is YNNKEL in the germline V gene (reference sequence). Trimming removed 0 bases from V and 3 bases from J, with 15 bases in between. The CDR3 extends over 17 amino acids. CDR3: CASSQDPRQGFNQPQHF. CDR3 DNA: TGTGCCAGCAGCCAAGATCCCCGGCAGGGGTTCAATCAGCCCCAGCATTTT.

This CDR3 reads CASSLTGSTDTQYF. CDR3 DNA sequence: TGTGCCAGCAGCTTAACGGGGAGCACAGATACGCAGTATTTT. This chain joins TRBV11-1 and TRBJ2-3, with D perhaps matching TRBD2 (5 bases). Trimming left V 2 bases short and J 0 bases short, with 6 bases between. CDR1 and CDR2 from the germline V gene are SGHAT and FQDESV (reference sequence). CDR3 length equals 14 residues.

The chain employs TRBV27 and TRBJ2-3; tentative D call: TRBD2 (6 bases). The CDR3 has 15 residues. The germline V gene has CDR1 MNHEY and CDR2 SMNVEV (reference sequence). Trimming stripped 6 bases from V and 2 bases from J, with 15 bases between. CDR3 nucleotides: TGTGCCAGCAGGACCCCGGGACTTCCCACAGATACGCAGTATTTT. Translating gives CASRTPGLPTDTQYF.

The rearrangement joins TRBV29-1 to TRBJ1-2; D remains unclear. V was trimmed by 6 bases and J by 4 bases, leaving 9 bases between them. CDR3 length: 11 residues. Germline CDR1 SQVTM, CDR2 ANQGSEA. The DNA of the CDR3 is TGCAGCGTGATCGAGGGCTATGGCTACACCTTC. Protein: CSVIEGYGYTF. The whole variable domain, remainder taken from reference TRBV29-1 and TRBJ1-2, is SAVISQKPSRDICQRGTSLTIQCQVDSQVTMMFWYRQQPGQSLTLIATANQGSEATYESGFVIDKFPISRPNLTFSTLTVSNMSPEDSSIYLCSVIEGYGYTFGSGTRLTVV.

The chain carries TRBV12-5 and TRBJ1-2; 7 nucleotides match TRBD1. Germline loops: CDR1 LGHNT, CDR2 FRNRAP. The CDR3 runs 13 residues. V trimming: 5 bases; J trimming: 7 bases; junction bases outside the gene matches: 7. This CDR3 is CASGPRQGGGYTF. The DNA for the CDR3 is TGTGCTAGTGGTCCCAGACAGGGAGGTGGCTACACCTTC.

The chain uses TRBV3-1 (or the pseudogene TRBV3-2) and TRBJ1-3; no clear D. Germline-derived CDR1 and CDR2 are LGHDT and YNNKEL (reference sequence). The CDR3 extends over 16 amino acids. Trimming pared 1 base from V and 3 bases from J, leaving 13 bases between. The CDR3 region has the DNA TGTGCCAGCAGCCAAGGTTCCACCAGTGGTGGAAACACCATATATTTT. The encoded protein is CASSQGSTSGGNTIYF.

V is TRBV7-6 and J is TRBJ2-2; 8 bases are shared with TRBD2. Germline trimming cut 4 bases from V and 8 bases from J; bases unmatched to any gene: 15. The length of the CDR3 is 17 residues. In germline, CDR1 is SGHVS, CDR2 FNYEAQ. The CDR3 protein is CASSSIRGGRSLGELFF. The CDR3 bases are TGTGCCAGCAGCTCGATTCGAGGCGGGAGGTCCCTTGGGGAGCTGTTTTTT.

This clone was detected once. The chain recombines TRBV6-5 with TRBJ2-2; 8 positions agree with TRBD1. The length of the CDR3 is 15 residues. V lost 6 bases to trimming and J lost 5 bases; unmatched junction nucleotides: 8. Germline-derived CDR1 and CDR2 are MNHEY and SVGAGI. The CDR3 spells CASRRTGGWTGELFF. As DNA, the CDR3 is TGTGCCAGCAGACGCACAGGGGGATGGACCGGGGAGCTGTTTTTT.

The rearrangement joins TRBV6-2 or TRBV6-3 to TRBJ1-5, with TRBD1 matching 11 bases. V lost 5 bases, J lost 11 bases, and 11 bases stayed unmatched. CDR3 length equals 15 residues. Germline CDR1 reads MNHEY; CDR2 reads SVGEGT. CDR3 sequence: CASSTPDRGHWAQHF. CDR3 in DNA: TGTGCCAGCAGTACTCCGGACAGGGGGCATTGGGCCCAGCATTTT.

The chain couples TRBV7-9 to TRBJ1-6; perhaps TRBD1 as D (6 bases). Trimming pared 2 bases from V and 16 bases from J, leaving 12 bases between. This CDR3 is built from 12 residues. The germline V gene has CDR1 SEHNR and CDR2 FQNEAQ (reference sequence). The CDR3 reads CASSLPLGALHF. The CDR3 nucleotides are TGTGCCAGCAGCTTACCTCTGGGGGCTCTCCACTTT.

CDR3 region: CASSVVAGAGELFF. Written as DNA, the CDR3 is TGTGCCAGCAGCGTGGTAGCGGGAGCCGGGGAGCTGTTTTTT. The V gene is TRBV9, the J gene TRBJ2-2; 9 positions match TRBD2. CDR1 is SGDLS and CDR2 is YYNGEE in the germline V gene. The ends lost 2 bases at V and 6 bases at J; junction bases unmatched: 2. The CDR3 totals 14 residues.

The chain uses TRBV6-5 and TRBJ2-7, with D possibly TRBD2 on 5 matching bases. Per the germline V gene, CDR1 is MNHEY and CDR2 is SVGAGI. The V end lost 8 bases, the J end lost 7 bases, and 18 bases lay between the germline ends. This CDR3 has 13 amino acids. CDR3 in amino acids: CASAPGRTGEQYF. The CDR3 DNA reads TGTGCCAGCGCCCCCGGCCGGACTGGGGAGCAGTACTTC.

The chain joins TRBV30 to TRBJ1-2; D is ambiguous. Trimming removed 1 base from V and 7 bases from J, with 10 bases in between. The CDR3 extends over 12 amino acids. The germline gives CDR1 GTSNPN, CDR2 SVGIG (reference sequence). The chain's CDR3 is CAWSGSGFGYTF. CDR3 bases: TGTGCCTGGAGTGGCTCCGGGTTTGGCTACACCTTC.

The chain employs TRBV9 and TRBJ1-2; possibly TRBD1 for D (6 bases). This CDR3 is 15 amino acids long. Deletions cut 3 bases from V and 8 bases from J, with 20 bases between. Germline CDR1 reads SGDLS; CDR2 reads YYNGEE. For the CDR3, the DNA is TGTGCCAGCAGCGCGATCCACCCGGGGGGCTACGGCTACACCTTC. This encodes CASSAIHPGGYGYTF.

The chain carries TRBV27 and TRBJ1-5; the D is unclear. CDR1 and CDR2 from the germline V gene are MNHEY and SMNVEV (reference sequence). CDR3 length equals 15 residues. Trimming removed 2 bases at V and 8 bases at J, with 16 bases between. This CDR3 reads CASSLGTGTMEPQHF. CDR3 DNA sequence: TGTGCCAGCAGTTTAGGCACGGGTACCATGGAGCCCCAGCATTTT.

V and J are TRBV28 and TRBJ1-2, with 10 bases that match TRBD1. V was clipped by 2 bases and J by 8 bases; unmatched bases: 8. The germline gives CDR1 MDHEN, CDR2 SYDVKM. The CDR3 runs to 15 residues. This CDR3 reads CASSLRPGQGNGYTF. CDR3 bases: TGTGCCAGCAGTTTACGACCGGGACAGGGGAACGGCTACACCTTC.

The chain couples TRBV28 to TRBJ2-1; TRBD2 aligns across 13 bases. CDR1 is MDHEN, CDR2 SYDVKM, per germline. V shed 8 bases, J shed 3 bases, and the junction held 10 bases outside the gene matches. The CDR3 contains 17 residues. The CDR3 spells CASLGTSGMRLYNEQFF. CDR3 coding DNA: TGTGCCAGCTTAGGGACTAGCGGGATGAGACTCTACAATGAGCAGTTCTTC.

This clone appeared a single time. Germline and junction disagree at one end, which may indicate a read error. CDR3 sequence: CASSLSPHRGMKTEAFF. The CDR3 nucleotides read TGTGCCAGCAGTTTATCCCCCCACAGGGGGATGAAGACTGAAGCTTTCTTT. The V gene is TRBV28, the J gene TRBJ1-1; 8 bases match TRBD1. Germline assignment: CDR1 MDHEN and CDR2 SYDVKM. This CDR3 comprises 17 residues.

The gene calls are TRBV11-2 and TRBJ2-5; 7 bases are a match to TRBD2. This CDR3 has 14 residues. V was pared by 3 bases and J by 1 base, with 2 bases of the junction left unmatched. Germline assignment: CDR1 SGHAT and CDR2 FQNNGV. The CDR3 sequence is CASSFSGPQETQYF. DNA for the CDR3: TGTGCCAGCAGCTTTAGCGGGCCCCAAGAGACCCAGTACTTC.

This clone was recorded only once. This chain joins TRBV10-3 and TRBJ2-1, with no clear D. V was shortened by 2 bases and J by 7 bases, with 9 bases between the two germline ends. Germline assignment: CDR1 ENHRY and CDR2 SYGVKD. The CDR3 spans 13 residues. CDR3 loop: CAISEGSWNEQFF. The CDR3 nucleotides read TGTGCCATCAGTGAGGGTAGCTGGAATGAGCAGTTCTTC.

V is TRBV24-1 and J is TRBJ1-2, with D possibly matching TRBD1 (6 bases). Trimming removed 4 bases at V and 5 bases at J, with 13 bases between. CDR3 length: 14 amino acids. Germline lookup yields CDR1 KGHDR and CDR2 SFDVKD. The CDR3 nucleotides are TGTGCCACCAGTGACGACCGGACAGAGTATGGCTACACCTTC. This sequence encodes CATSDDRTEYGYTF.